The 14 T cell receptor beta chains below come from one sample, sequenced in a study of T cell responses to AZD1222 COVID-19 vaccine. Produced via immunoSEQ multiplex PCR; TCRdb's table is partial and in-frame only. The data show about 81,000 clones, just over 90% seen once. This specimen was peripheral blood, taken 28 days after the second AZD1222 dose. The source of these receptors is an adult who received the AZD1222 COVID-19 vaccine.

The genes are TRBV7-2 and TRBJ1-2; tentatively, D is TRBD1 (5 bases). The ends were cut back, 2 bases at V and 4 bases at J, with 14 bases in the middle. CDR3 length equals 15 residues. In germline, CDR1 is SGHTA, CDR2 FQGNSA. The CDR3 here is CASSLSRGQGYGYTF. The CDR3 region has the DNA TGTGCCAGCAGCTTAAGTCGCGGACAAGGCTATGGCTACACCTTC.

This rearrangement joins TRBV13 to TRBJ2-1; 7 positions agree with TRBD2. CDR1 is PRHDT, CDR2 FYEKMQ, per germline (reference sequence). Trimming removed 4 bases from V and 4 bases from J; junction bases left unmatched: 10. CDR3 length: 16 amino acids. The CDR3 here is CASSSRGLAVYNEQFF. The CDR3 DNA follows: TGTGCCAGCAGCTCCCGTGGGCTAGCGGTATACAATGAGCAGTTCTTC.

The chain recombines TRBV29-1 with TRBJ1-2, with 12 bases fitting TRBD1. The CDR3 extends over 15 amino acids. The V gene's germline CDR1 is SQVTM and CDR2 ANQGSEA. V trimming: 4 bases; J trimming: 2 bases; junction bases outside the gene matches: 5. CDR3 amino acids: CSVVTGTGGNYGYTF. As DNA, the CDR3 is TGCAGCGTTGTTACCGGGACAGGGGGCAACTATGGCTACACCTTC.

The V gene is TRBV10-2, the J gene TRBJ2-2; a possible D gene is TRBD2 (6 bases). Germline lookup yields CDR1 WSHSY and CDR2 SAAADI. The CDR3 covers 11 residues. V lost 8 bases, J lost 7 bases, and 8 bases lay in between. In nucleotides, the CDR3 is TGCGCCAGCCGGGGGATCGGGGAGCTGTTTTTT. It translates to CASRGIGELFF.

V and J are TRBV6-6 and TRBJ1-2; D uncertain. The germline V gene encodes CDR1 MNHNY and CDR2 SVGAGI (reference sequence). The CDR3 is 12 residues long. V shed 8 bases and J shed 6 bases, with 13 bases lying between them. The CDR3: CASEATPNGYTF. The CDR3 region has the DNA TGTGCCAGCGAGGCAACCCCAAATGGCTACACCTTC.

This chain links TRBV27 with TRBJ1-2; perhaps TRBD1 as D (6 bases). Trimming cost V 3 bases and J 2 bases, with 13 bases left between them. CDR3 length: 15 amino acids. CDR1 MNHEY and CDR2 SMNVEV come from the germline V gene (reference sequence). CDR3 residues: CASSFGFQGNYGYTF. For the CDR3, the DNA is TGTGCCAGCAGTTTCGGTTTCCAGGGGAACTATGGCTACACCTTC.

The DNA for the CDR3 is TGCGCCAGTGAACAGGGGGCTGCTGGGGCCAACGTCCTGACTTTC. Amino acid sequence: CASEQGAAGANVLTF. This sequence joins TRBV5-1 and TRBJ2-6; TRBD1 agrees at 9 bases. Per germline, CDR1 SGHRS and CDR2 YFSETQ. The CDR3 sequence is 15 residues long. V dropped 8 bases and J dropped 2; count of bases not matched to a gene: 5.

The chain is built from TRBV4-1 and TRBJ2-7, with TRBD2 as a possible D gene (6 bases). Germline CDR1 and CDR2: MGHRA and YSYEKL. V lost 1 base and J 6 bases, leaving 7 bases between the germline ends. The CDR3 spans 12 residues. CDR3 nucleotides: TGCGCCAGCAGCCAAGTCGGGGGCGAGCAGTACTTC. It codes for CASSQVGGEQYF.

The chain carries TRBV18 and TRBJ1-4; no definite D call. V lost 2 bases and J 8 bases, leaving 12 bases between the germline ends. Germline loops: CDR1 KGHSH, CDR2 LQKENI. The CDR3 spans 14 residues. The CDR3 loop reads CASSPGGQKEKLFF. The CDR3 DNA reads TGTGCCAGCTCACCAGGAGGTCAAAAGGAAAAACTGTTTTTT.

The V call is TRBV3-1 (or the pseudogene TRBV3-2), the J call TRBJ1-2, with TRBD1 matching 8 bases. The CDR3 runs 14 residues. Trimming removed 6 bases from V and 7 bases from J; junction bases left unmatched: 10. The germline CDR1 and CDR2 sequences are LGHDT and YNNKEL (reference sequence). CDR3 loop: CASSHRGESGGYTF. The CDR3 nucleotides read TGTGCCAGCAGTCACAGGGGGGAGAGTGGTGGCTACACCTTC.

The rearrangement links TRBV28 to TRBJ2-1; 9 bases agree with TRBD1. CDR3 size: 15 residues. J was trimmed by 7 bases and V by 6 bases; bases with no gene match: 10. Germline V gene data show CDR1 as MDHEN and CDR2 as SYDVKM. The CDR3 coding sequence is TGTGCCAGCAGCCAGCCGGGACAGGGTCATAATGAGCAGTTCTTC. It is translated as CASSQPGQGHNEQFF.

The V gene is TRBV30, the J gene TRBJ2-4; TRBD2 is a possible D gene (5 bases). This CDR3 has 17 amino acids. V lost 3 bases and J lost 10, with 28 bases in between. Germline V CDR1 and CDR2: GTSNPN, SVGIG (reference sequence). This CDR3 reads CAWRRALLTPNTSIQYF. CDR3 sequence (DNA): TGTGCCTGGAGGAGGGCACTTCTTACTCCCAATACTAGTATTCAGTACTTC.

The chain links TRBV18 to TRBJ2-5; perhaps TRBD2 as D (6 bases). The germline V gene encodes CDR1 KGHSH and CDR2 LQKENI. CDR3 size: 13 residues. The V and J ends lost 3 bases and 5 bases respectively, with 10 bases between them. CDR3: CASSPEGMETQYF. CDR3 DNA: TGTGCCAGCTCACCGGAGGGAATGGAGACCCAGTACTTC.

V gene TRBV28 combines with J gene TRBJ1-5; 8 positions match TRBD1. Germline V lookup: CDR1 MDHEN, CDR2 SYDVKM. This CDR3 comprises 15 residues. Trimming took 8 bases from V and 5 from J; bases not matched to a gene: 11. CDR3 protein: CASWEPRGPDQPQHF. The CDR3, as DNA: TGTGCCAGCTGGGAACCCAGGGGGCCCGATCAGCCCCAGCATTTT.